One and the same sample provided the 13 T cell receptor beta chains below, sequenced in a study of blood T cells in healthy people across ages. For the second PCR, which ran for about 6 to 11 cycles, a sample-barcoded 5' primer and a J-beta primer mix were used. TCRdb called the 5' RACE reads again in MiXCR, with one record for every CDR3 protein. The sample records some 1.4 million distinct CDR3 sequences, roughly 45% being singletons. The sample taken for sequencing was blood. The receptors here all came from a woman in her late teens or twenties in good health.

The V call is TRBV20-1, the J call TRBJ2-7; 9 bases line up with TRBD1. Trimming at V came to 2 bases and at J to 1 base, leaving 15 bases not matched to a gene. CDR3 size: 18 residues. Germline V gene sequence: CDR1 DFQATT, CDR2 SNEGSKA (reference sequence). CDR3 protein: CSARRRLVATGGSYEQYF. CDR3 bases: TGCAGTGCTAGACGTCGGCTGGTGGCGACAGGGGGGTCCTACGAGCAGTACTTC.

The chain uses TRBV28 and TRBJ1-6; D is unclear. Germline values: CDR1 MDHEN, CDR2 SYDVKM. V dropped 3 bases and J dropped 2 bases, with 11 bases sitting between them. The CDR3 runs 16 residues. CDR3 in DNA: TGTGCCAGCAGTTTCACGGGGTTCGCCTATAATTCACCCCTCCACTTT. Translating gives CASSFTGFAYNSPLHF.

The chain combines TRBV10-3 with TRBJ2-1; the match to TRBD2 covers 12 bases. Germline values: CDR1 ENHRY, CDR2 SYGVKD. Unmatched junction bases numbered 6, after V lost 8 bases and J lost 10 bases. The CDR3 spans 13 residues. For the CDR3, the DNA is TGTGCCATCCGACTAGCGGGAGTCGACGAGCAGTTCTTC. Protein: CAIRLAGVDEQFF.

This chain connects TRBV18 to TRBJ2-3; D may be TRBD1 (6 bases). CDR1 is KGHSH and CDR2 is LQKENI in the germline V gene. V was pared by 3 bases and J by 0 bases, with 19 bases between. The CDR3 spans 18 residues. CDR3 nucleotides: TGTGCCAGCTCACCTAAAACACCGGGACACACTAGCACAGATACGCAGTATTTT. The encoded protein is CASSPKTPGHTSTDTQYF.

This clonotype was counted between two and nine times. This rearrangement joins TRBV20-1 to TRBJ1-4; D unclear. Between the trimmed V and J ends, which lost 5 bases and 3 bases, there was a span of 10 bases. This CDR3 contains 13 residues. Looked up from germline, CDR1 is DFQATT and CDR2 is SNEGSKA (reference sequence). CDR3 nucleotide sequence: TGCAGTGCTCAAGTATCGGCTAATGAAAAACTGTTTTTT. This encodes CSAQVSANEKLFF.

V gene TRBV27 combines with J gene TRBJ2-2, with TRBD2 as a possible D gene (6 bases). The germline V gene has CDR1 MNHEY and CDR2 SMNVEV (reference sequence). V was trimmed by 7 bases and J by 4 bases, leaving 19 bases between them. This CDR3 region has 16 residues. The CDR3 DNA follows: TGTGCCAGCATACAGAGGGGAGGACTTCTCACCGGGGAGCTGTTTTTT. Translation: CASIQRGGLLTGELFF.

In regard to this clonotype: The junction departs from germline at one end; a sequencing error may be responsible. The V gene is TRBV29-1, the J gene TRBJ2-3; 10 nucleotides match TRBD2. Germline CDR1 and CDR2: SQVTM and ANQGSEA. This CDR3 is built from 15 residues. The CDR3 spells CSVEGLAASTDTQYF. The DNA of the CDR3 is TGCAGCGTGGAAGGACTAGCGGCTAGCACAGATACGCAGTATTTT.

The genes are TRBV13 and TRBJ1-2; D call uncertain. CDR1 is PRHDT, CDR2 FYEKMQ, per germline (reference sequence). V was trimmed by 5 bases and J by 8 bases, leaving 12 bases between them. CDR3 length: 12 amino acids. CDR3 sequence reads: CASSLDPLGYTF. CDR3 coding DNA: TGTGCCAGCAGCCTGGACCCTCTCGGCTACACCTTC. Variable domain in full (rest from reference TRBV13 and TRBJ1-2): AAGVIQSPRHLIKEKRETATLKCYPIPRHDTVYWYQQGPGQDPQFLISFYEKMQSDKGSIPDRFSAQQFSDYHSELNMSSLELGDSALYFCASSLDPLGYTFGSGTRLTVV.

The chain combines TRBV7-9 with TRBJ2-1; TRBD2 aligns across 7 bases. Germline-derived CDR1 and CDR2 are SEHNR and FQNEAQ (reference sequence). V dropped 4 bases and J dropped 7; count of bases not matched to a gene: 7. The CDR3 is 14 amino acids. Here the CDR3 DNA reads TGTGCCAGCAGCTGGGGGGGACTCGGGAATGAGCAGTTCTTC. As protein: CASSWGGLGNEQFF.

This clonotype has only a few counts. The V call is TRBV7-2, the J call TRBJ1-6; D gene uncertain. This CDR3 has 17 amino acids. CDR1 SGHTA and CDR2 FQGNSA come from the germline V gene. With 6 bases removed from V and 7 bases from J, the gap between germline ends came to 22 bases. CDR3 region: CASSNRVAKVRNSPLHF. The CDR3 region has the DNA TGTGCCAGCAGTAATAGGGTGGCAAAAGTTCGGAATTCACCCCTCCACTTT.

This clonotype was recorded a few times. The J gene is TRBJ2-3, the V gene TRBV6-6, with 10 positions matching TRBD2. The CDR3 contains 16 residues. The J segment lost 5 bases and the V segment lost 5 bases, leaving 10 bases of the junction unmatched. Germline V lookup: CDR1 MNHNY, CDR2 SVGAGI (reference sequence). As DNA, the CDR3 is TGTGCCAGCAGTCAGGCTAGCGGGAGAGATGGAGATACGCAGTATTTT. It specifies CASSQASGRDGDTQYF.

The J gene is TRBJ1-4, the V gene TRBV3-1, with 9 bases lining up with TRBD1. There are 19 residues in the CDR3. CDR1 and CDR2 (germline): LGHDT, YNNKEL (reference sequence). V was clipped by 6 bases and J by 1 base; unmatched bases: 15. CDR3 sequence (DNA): TGTGCCAGCAGACCCACAGGGGGCAGCCGGCGGAGAACTAATGAAAAACTGTTTTTT. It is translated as CASRPTGGSRRRTNEKLFF.

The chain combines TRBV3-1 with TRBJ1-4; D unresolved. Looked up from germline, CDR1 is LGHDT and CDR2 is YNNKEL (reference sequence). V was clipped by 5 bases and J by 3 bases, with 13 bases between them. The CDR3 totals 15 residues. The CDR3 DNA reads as TGTGCCAGCAGCTTCAGGCCGGCAGCTAATGAAAAACTGTTTTTT. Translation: CASSFRPAANEKLFF.